The rows below give T cell receptor beta chains drawn from one sample of a study of blood T cells in healthy people across ages. Using its own MiXCR run on the 5' RACE reads, TCRdb lists one record per CDR3 protein. The sample carries some 640,000 distinct CDR3 sequences, approximately 30% recorded once. The sequenced sample was blood. Source of these receptors: an elderly woman in good health. Each CDR3 is given with its conserved first and last residue. The order of the fields is J gene, CDR3 length, D gene, V gene, clone size, CDR3 protein, CDR3 DNA. The D gene is left open where the match is weak. The size of a clone is reported for some rows only, either as once, few or many, or as a class for expanded clones.

J gene: TRBJ1-1; CDR3 length: 13; D gene: TRBD1; V gene: TRBV24-1; clone size: .; CDR3 protein: CATSAGGGTEAFF; CDR3 DNA: TGTGCCACCAGCGCAGGGGGAGGCACTGAAGCTTTCTTT
J gene: TRBJ1-6; CDR3 length: 15; D gene: .; V gene: TRBV5-1; clone size: many; CDR3 protein: CASSLEGSKDSPLHF; CDR3 DNA: TGCGCCAGCAGCTTGGAGGGCAGTAAAGATTCACCCCTCCACTTT
J gene: TRBJ2-1; CDR3 length: 16; D gene: TRBD1; V gene: TRBV5-1; clone size: many; CDR3 protein: CASSLGYRDSYNEQFF; CDR3 DNA: TGCGCCAGCAGCTTGGGATACCGGGACAGCTACAATGAGCAGTTCTTC
J gene: TRBJ1-5; CDR3 length: 15; D gene: TRBD1; V gene: TRBV6-1; clone size: many; CDR3 protein: CASRRDRGDNQPQHF; CDR3 DNA: TGTGCCAGCAGGAGGGACAGGGGTGACAATCAGCCCCAGCATTTT
J gene: TRBJ2-4; CDR3 length: 15; D gene: .; V gene: TRBV7-2; clone size: .; CDR3 protein: CASSRGGFAKNIRYF; CDR3 DNA: TGTGCCAGCAGCCGAGGCGGGTTCGCCAAAAACATTCGGTACTTC
J gene: TRBJ2-3; CDR3 length: 14; D gene: .; V gene: TRBV30; clone size: many; CDR3 protein: CAWSGGRSTDTQYF; CDR3 DNA: TGTGCCTGGAGTGGGGGACGGAGCACAGATACGCAGTATTTT
J gene: TRBJ2-1; CDR3 length: 16; D gene: TRBD2; V gene: TRBV7-2; clone size: many; CDR3 protein: CASSLLAGGAYNEQFF; CDR3 DNA: TGTGCCAGCAGCTTACTAGCGGGGGGGGCATACAATGAGCAGTTCTTC
J gene: TRBJ2-3; CDR3 length: 15; D gene: TRBD1; V gene: TRBV30; clone size: .; CDR3 protein: CAWSVRQGAADTQYF; CDR3 DNA: TGTGCCTGGAGTGTTCGACAGGGGGCGGCAGATACGCAGTATTTT
J gene: TRBJ1-5; CDR3 length: 17; D gene: .; V gene: TRBV3-1; clone size: .; CDR3 protein: CDSSLHRDTGRNQPQHF; CDR3 DNA: TGTGACAGCAGCTTACACAGGGATACTGGTCGCAATCAGCCCCAGCATTTT
J gene: TRBJ1-1; CDR3 length: 14; D gene: TRBD1; V gene: TRBV30; clone size: .; CDR3 protein: CAWLPNRGLTEAFF; CDR3 DNA: TGTGCCTGGTTACCAAACAGGGGGCTTACTGAAGCTTTCTTT
J gene: TRBJ1-1; CDR3 length: 15; D gene: .; V gene: TRBV6-2/TRBV6-3; clone size: .; CDR3 protein: CASSYPSGWDTEAFF; CDR3 DNA: TGTGCCAGCAGTTACCCCTCAGGGTGGGACACTGAAGCTTTCTTT
J gene: TRBJ2-1; CDR3 length: 17; D gene: .; V gene: TRBV6-1; clone size: many; CDR3 protein: CASSEVIIGPLYNEQFF; CDR3 DNA: TGTGCCAGCAGTGAAGTTATCATTGGGCCTCTCTACAATGAGCAGTTCTTC
J gene: TRBJ2-3; CDR3 length: 13; D gene: TRBD1; V gene: TRBV2; clone size: many; CDR3 protein: CASIQQGVDTQYF; CDR3 DNA: TGTGCCAGCATACAGCAGGGGGTGGATACGCAGTATTTT
J gene: TRBJ1-4; CDR3 length: 16; D gene: TRBD1; V gene: TRBV13; clone size: many; CDR3 protein: CASSFARGLGNEKLFF; CDR3 DNA: TGTGCCAGCAGCTTTGCCAGGGGGCTGGGGAATGAAAAACTGTTTTTT
J gene: TRBJ2-7; CDR3 length: 14; D gene: .; V gene: TRBV20-1; clone size: .; CDR3 protein: CSAARGPARYEQYF; CDR3 DNA: TGCAGTGCTGCTCGGGGGCCCGCTCGGTACGAGCAGTACTTC
J gene: TRBJ2-3; CDR3 length: 15; D gene: .; V gene: TRBV7-2; clone size: many; CDR3 protein: CASRRIPSGTDTQYF; CDR3 DNA: TGTGCCAGCAGAAGGATTCCTAGCGGCACAGATACGCAGTATTTT
J gene: TRBJ1-2; CDR3 length: 14; D gene: .; V gene: TRBV28; clone size: many; CDR3 protein: CASSLYGEGYGYTF; CDR3 DNA: TGTGCCAGCAGTTTATATGGGGAGGGGTATGGCTACACCTTC
J gene: TRBJ1-6; CDR3 length: 16; D gene: .; V gene: TRBV21-1; clone size: few; CDR3 protein: CASSKKGGVGNSPLHF; CDR3 DNA: TGTGCCAGCAGCAAAAAGGGAGGGGTTGGGAATTCACCCCTCCACTTT
J gene: TRBJ1-2; CDR3 length: 15; D gene: TRBD1; V gene: TRBV15; clone size: few; CDR3 protein: CATSRVAGTDYGYTF; CDR3 DNA: TGTGCCACCAGCAGAGTCGCCGGGACAGATTATGGCTACACCTTC
J gene: TRBJ2-1; CDR3 length: 15; D gene: .; V gene: TRBV20-1; clone size: .; CDR3 protein: CSARVPRGGHNEQFF; CDR3 DNA: TGCAGTGCTAGAGTTCCGAGGGGGGGCCATAATGAGCAGTTCTTC
J gene: TRBJ2-6; CDR3 length: 16; D gene: .; V gene: TRBV28; clone size: many; CDR3 protein: CASGRTVLPRANVLTF; CDR3 DNA: TGTGCCAGCGGAAGGACGGTATTGCCGCGGGCCAACGTCCTGACTTTC
J gene: TRBJ2-5; CDR3 length: 15; D gene: TRBD1; V gene: TRBV7-3; clone size: .; CDR3 protein: CASSPQGSDQETQYF; CDR3 DNA: TGTGCCAGCAGTCCACAGGGGAGTGATCAAGAGACCCAGTACTTC
J gene: TRBJ1-3; CDR3 length: 15; D gene: .; V gene: TRBV5-1; clone size: .; CDR3 protein: CASSLVPGEGNTIYF; CDR3 DNA: TGCGCCAGCAGCTTGGTTCCAGGGGAGGGAAACACCATATATTTT
J gene: TRBJ1-2; CDR3 length: 13; D gene: .; V gene: TRBV28; clone size: many; CDR3 protein: CASSLGRRYRYTF; CDR3 DNA: TGTGCCAGCAGTTTAGGCAGGCGGTACAGGTACACCTTC
J gene: TRBJ1-5; CDR3 length: 15; D gene: TRBD1; V gene: TRBV27; clone size: many; CDR3 protein: CASSPGGPSNQPQHF; CDR3 DNA: TGTGCCAGCAGTCCAGGGGGCCCGAGCAATCAGCCCCAGCATTTT
J gene: TRBJ2-7; CDR3 length: 16; D gene: TRBD2; V gene: TRBV20-1; clone size: .; CDR3 protein: CSAPGLGIVGSGEQYF; CDR3 DNA: TGCAGTGCCCCCGGACTAGGAATTGTTGGATCCGGTGAGCAGTACTTC
J gene: TRBJ1-4; CDR3 length: 15; D gene: .; V gene: TRBV6-6; clone size: few; CDR3 protein: CASFNRGGPSEKLFF; CDR3 DNA: TGTGCCAGCTTTAATAGGGGGGGGCCTTCGGAAAAACTGTTTTTT
J gene: TRBJ1-2; CDR3 length: 14; D gene: .; V gene: TRBV27; clone size: .; CDR3 protein: CASSPQGLPYGYTF; CDR3 DNA: TGTGCCAGCAGTCCCCAGGGCCTCCCCTATGGCTACACCTTC
J gene: TRBJ2-2; CDR3 length: 14; D gene: .; V gene: TRBV20-1; clone size: few; CDR3 protein: CSASTGRNTGELFF; CDR3 DNA: TGCAGTGCTAGTACAGGACGAAACACCGGGGAGCTGTTTTTT
J gene: TRBJ1-5; CDR3 length: 19; D gene: TRBD1; V gene: TRBV30; clone size: .; CDR3 protein: CAWSSRRTWDRGRNQPQHF; CDR3 DNA: TGTGCCTGGAGCTCCCGGCGTACCTGGGACAGGGGAAGAAATCAGCCCCAGCATTTT
J gene: TRBJ1-4; CDR3 length: 17; D gene: .; V gene: TRBV5-1; clone size: .; CDR3 protein: CASSFGSWAGMNEKLFF; CDR3 DNA: TGCGCCAGCAGCTTTGGGTCCTGGGCAGGGATGAATGAAAAACTGTTTTTT
J gene: TRBJ2-5; CDR3 length: 13; D gene: TRBD1; V gene: TRBV20-1; clone size: many; CDR3 protein: CSPSQGARGTQYF; CDR3 DNA: TGCAGTCCCTCACAGGGGGCGCGGGGAACCCAGTACTTC
J gene: TRBJ2-7; CDR3 length: 15; D gene: TRBD1; V gene: TRBV6-2/TRBV6-3; clone size: many; CDR3 protein: CASFRGTGNSYEQYF; CDR3 DNA: TGTGCCAGCTTCCGCGGGACAGGGAACTCCTACGAGCAGTACTTC
J gene: TRBJ2-3; CDR3 length: 14; D gene: .; V gene: TRBV5-6; clone size: .; CDR3 protein: CASRHADRTDTQYF; CDR3 DNA: TGTGCCAGCAGGCACGCAGACAGAACAGATACGCAGTATTTT
J gene: TRBJ2-1; CDR3 length: 18; D gene: TRBD2; V gene: TRBV20-1; clone size: .; CDR3 protein: CSAPDPSGGAFSYNEQFF; CDR3 DNA: TGCAGTGCTCCCGACCCTAGCGGGGGGGCTTTCTCCTACAATGAGCAGTTCTTC
J gene: TRBJ1-5; CDR3 length: 13; D gene: TRBD1; V gene: TRBV7-2; clone size: many; CDR3 protein: CASSRDRGLPQHF; CDR3 DNA: TGTGCCAGCAGCCGGGACAGGGGTCTGCCCCAGCATTTT
J gene: TRBJ2-4; CDR3 length: 15; D gene: .; V gene: TRBV2; clone size: many; CDR3 protein: CASSERELAKNIQYF; CDR3 DNA: TGTGCCAGCAGTGAGAGGGAACTAGCCAAAAACATTCAGTACTTC
J gene: TRBJ2-1; CDR3 length: 18; D gene: .; V gene: TRBV29-1; clone size: many; CDR3 protein: CSVWGISSQTSSYNEQFF; CDR3 DNA: TGCAGCGTTTGGGGGATAAGTTCTCAAACGAGCTCCTACAATGAGCAGTTCTTC
J gene: TRBJ2-5; CDR3 length: 14; D gene: .; V gene: TRBV19; clone size: .; CDR3 protein: CASSIGVRMETQYF; CDR3 DNA: TGTGCCAGTAGTATCGGGGTCAGAATGGAGACCCAGTACTTC
J gene: TRBJ1-2; CDR3 length: 14; D gene: .; V gene: TRBV4-2; clone size: .; CDR3 protein: CASSPPGRQAGYTF; CDR3 DNA: TGTGCCAGCAGCCCCCCAGGGAGGCAGGCTGGCTACACCTTC
J gene: TRBJ2-1; CDR3 length: 15; D gene: .; V gene: TRBV6-1; clone size: .; CDR3 protein: CASSDPGQLHYEQFF; CDR3 DNA: TGTGCCAGCAGTGACCCGGGGCAACTTCACTACGAGCAGTTCTTC
J gene: TRBJ2-1; CDR3 length: 14; D gene: TRBD1; V gene: TRBV20-1; clone size: many; CDR3 protein: CSASMGQGIHEQFF; CDR3 DNA: TGCAGTGCTAGTATGGGACAGGGGATCCATGAGCAGTTCTTC
J gene: TRBJ2-3; CDR3 length: 13; D gene: .; V gene: TRBV7-8; clone size: many; CDR3 protein: CASSLASADTQYF; CDR3 DNA: TGCGCCAGCAGCTTGGCCTCCGCAGATACGCAGTATTTT
J gene: TRBJ1-4; CDR3 length: 15; D gene: .; V gene: TRBV3-1; clone size: few; CDR3 protein: CASSQGGIPKLKLFF; CDR3 DNA: TGTGCCAGCAGCCAAGGGGGAATCCCCAAACTGAAACTGTTTTTT
J gene: TRBJ2-5; CDR3 length: 15; D gene: TRBD2; V gene: TRBV7-7; clone size: many; CDR3 protein: CASSSGLVGRETQYF; CDR3 DNA: TGTGCCAGCAGCTCGGGACTAGTGGGCCGAGAGACCCAGTACTTC
J gene: TRBJ1-2; CDR3 length: 11; D gene: .; V gene: TRBV30; clone size: many; CDR3 protein: CAWREQYGYTF; CDR3 DNA: TGTGCCTGGAGGGAACAGTATGGCTACACCTTC
J gene: TRBJ2-1; CDR3 length: 16; D gene: TRBD2; V gene: TRBV27; clone size: few; CDR3 protein: CASKLGSGGGYNEQFF; CDR3 DNA: TGTGCCAGTAAACTGGGGAGCGGGGGAGGCTACAATGAGCAGTTCTTC
J gene: TRBJ2-3; CDR3 length: 16; D gene: TRBD1; V gene: TRBV9; clone size: many; CDR3 protein: CASSVAGGQVGDTQYF; CDR3 DNA: TGTGCCAGCAGCGTAGCAGGGGGACAGGTGGGGGATACGCAGTATTTT
J gene: TRBJ1-1; CDR3 length: 18; D gene: TRBD1; V gene: TRBV10-3; clone size: .; CDR3 protein: CAISESGGTGSLYTEAFF; CDR3 DNA: TGTGCCATCAGTGAGTCGGGCGGGACAGGGTCTTTGTACACTGAAGCTTTCTTT
J gene: TRBJ2-2; CDR3 length: 15; D gene: .; V gene: TRBV20-1; clone size: few; CDR3 protein: CSARGAGTNTGELFF; CDR3 DNA: TGCAGTGCTAGAGGCGCAGGGACAAACACCGGGGAGCTGTTTTTT
J gene: TRBJ1-6; CDR3 length: 14; D gene: .; V gene: TRBV27; clone size: many; CDR3 protein: CASSFLTLNSPLHF; CDR3 DNA: TGTGCCAGCAGTTTTCTCACCCTTAATTCACCCCTCCACTTT
J gene: TRBJ2-7; CDR3 length: 12; D gene: .; V gene: TRBV3-1; clone size: .; CDR3 protein: CASSQGPRGPYF; CDR3 DNA: TGTGCCAGCAGCCAAGGCCCCAGGGGTCCGTACTTC
J gene: TRBJ2-5; CDR3 length: 15; D gene: .; V gene: TRBV25-1; clone size: many; CDR3 protein: CASSDSTGAGETQYF; CDR3 DNA: TGTGCCAGCAGTGATTCTACAGGGGCGGGGGAGACCCAGTACTTC
J gene: TRBJ1-2; CDR3 length: 13; D gene: .; V gene: TRBV5-6; clone size: many; CDR3 protein: CASSLEENYGYTF; CDR3 DNA: TGTGCCAGCAGCTTGGAGGAAAACTATGGCTACACCTTC
J gene: TRBJ1-5; CDR3 length: 15; D gene: .; V gene: TRBV6-1; clone size: many; CDR3 protein: CASRGELFSNQPQHF; CDR3 DNA: TGTGCCAGCAGAGGGGAACTCTTTAGCAATCAGCCCCAGCATTTT
J gene: TRBJ1-2; CDR3 length: 16; D gene: .; V gene: TRBV7-2; clone size: few; CDR3 protein: CASSLDPVQRNYGYTF; CDR3 DNA: TGTGCCAGCAGCTTAGATCCGGTCCAGCGTAACTATGGCTACACCTTC
J gene: TRBJ2-3; CDR3 length: 15; D gene: .; V gene: TRBV4-3; clone size: .; CDR3 protein: CASSQAGTSTDTQYF; CDR3 DNA: TGCGCCAGCAGCCAAGCGGGCACTAGCACAGATACGCAGTATTTT
J gene: TRBJ2-7; CDR3 length: 12; D gene: .; V gene: TRBV5-5; clone size: .; CDR3 protein: CASSSGRSEQYF; CDR3 DNA: TGTGCCAGCAGCTCGGGACGTAGCGAGCAGTACTTC
J gene: TRBJ2-3; CDR3 length: 14; D gene: .; V gene: TRBV19; clone size: .; CDR3 protein: CASSVDSRPDTQYF; CDR3 DNA: TGTGCCAGTAGTGTGGACTCCCGACCAGATACGCAGTATTTT